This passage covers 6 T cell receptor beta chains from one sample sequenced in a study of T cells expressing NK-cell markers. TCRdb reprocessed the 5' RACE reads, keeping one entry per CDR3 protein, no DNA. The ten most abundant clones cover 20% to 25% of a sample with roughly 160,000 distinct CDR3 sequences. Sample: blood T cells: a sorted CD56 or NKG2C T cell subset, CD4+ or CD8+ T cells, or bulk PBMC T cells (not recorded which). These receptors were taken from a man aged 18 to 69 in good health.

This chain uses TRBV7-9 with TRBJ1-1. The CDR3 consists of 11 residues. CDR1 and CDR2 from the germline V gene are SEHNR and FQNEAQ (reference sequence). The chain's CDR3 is CASSQSTEAFF.

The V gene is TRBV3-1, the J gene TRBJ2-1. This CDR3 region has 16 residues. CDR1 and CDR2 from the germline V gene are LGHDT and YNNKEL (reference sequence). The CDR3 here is CASSQDLAELYNEQFF.

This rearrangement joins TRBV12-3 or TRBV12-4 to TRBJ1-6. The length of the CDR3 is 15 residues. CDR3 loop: CASSYGVGYNSPLHF.

CDR3 loop: CSVSTRDVDTQYF. The chain joins TRBV29-1 to TRBJ2-3; TCRdb lists TRBD2, though no DNA is available to test this call. Germline assignment: CDR1 SQVTM and CDR2 ANQGSEA. The CDR3 spans 13 residues.

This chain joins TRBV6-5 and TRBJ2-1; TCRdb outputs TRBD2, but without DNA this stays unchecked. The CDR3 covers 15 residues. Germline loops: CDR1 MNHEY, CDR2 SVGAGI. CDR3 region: CASSYLMPGHNEQFF.

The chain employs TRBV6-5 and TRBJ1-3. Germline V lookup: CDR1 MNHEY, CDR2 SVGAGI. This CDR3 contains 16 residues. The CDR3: CASSYPVAFSGNTIYF.